This T cell receptor (beta chain) comes out of a study of blood T cell repertoires in COVID-19. Trimming stripped 5 bases from V and 0 bases from J, with 14 bases between. Germline CDR1 and CDR2: SGHAT and FQNNGV. The CDR3 runs to 17 residues. Profiling relied on immunoSEQ multiplex PCR, and the TCRdb table lists in-frame clones only, not all of them. The sample contains 120,000 to 150,000 clones, 87% of which appear only once. The sequencing sample was made of peripheral blood. This clonotype was sampled from a man aged 45-65 years who had recovered from COVID-19. The chain recombines TRBV11-2 with TRBJ2-6; D is perhaps TRBD2 (5 bases). In DNA form, the CDR3 reads TGTGCCAGCAGCCCCTCGGCGGGCCCCTCTGGGGCCAACGTCCTGACTTTC. It encodes CASSPSAGPSGANVLTF.